The 4 T cell receptor beta chains listed next were all sequenced from one sample in a study of CD8+ T cells in alopecia areata. cDNA reverse transcribed from extracted RNA served as the sequencing template. The method was immunoSEQ multiplex PCR; TCRdb's version includes in-frame clones alone and lacks a portion of them. Among 90,000 to 120,000 clones listed, roughly 59% were seen once. Sequenced sample: CD8+ T cells sorted from blood. The receptor source for this set is a human donor in good health.

The chain employs TRBV4-3 and TRBJ2-7; 10 bases agree with TRBD1. Trimming cost V 0 bases and J 4 bases; bases outside gene matches: 6. CDR3 length: 16 residues. Germline V CDR1 and CDR2: LGHNA, YSLEER. The CDR3 reads CASSQEKAGQGYEQYF. Written as DNA, the CDR3 is TGCGCCAGCAGCCAAGAAAAAGCGGGACAGGGGTACGAGCAGTACTTC.

In this sample, this clone turned up a few times. The chain carries TRBV4-3 and TRBJ2-5, with D unclear. This CDR3 comprises 14 residues. Trimming took 3 bases from V and 1 from J, leaving 9 bases between them. The V gene's germline CDR1 is LGHNA and CDR2 YSLEER. The CDR3, as DNA: TGCGCCAGCAGCCAGACAATGCTCCAAGAGACCCAGTACTTC. Encoded protein: CASSQTMLQETQYF.

J is TRBJ2-1 and V is TRBV13; maybe TRBD2 (6 bases). Deletions cut 5 bases from V and 6 bases from J, with 14 bases between. Germline V lookup: CDR1 PRHDT, CDR2 FYEKMQ (reference sequence). The CDR3 loop spans 14 amino acids. CDR3 loop: CASSVLALGNEQFF. The CDR3 DNA sequence: TGTGCCAGCAGCGTACTAGCACTCGGCAATGAGCAGTTCTTC.

The gene calls are TRBV7-9 and TRBJ2-3, with TRBD1 identical over 7 bases. Trimming cost V 5 bases and J 1 base; bases outside gene matches: 9. The CDR3 runs 16 residues. The germline V gene has CDR1 SEHNR and CDR2 FQNEAQ (reference sequence). The CDR3 here is CASSPRTGPRTDTQYF. The DNA of the CDR3 is TGTGCCAGCAGCCCGCGGACAGGTCCACGCACAGATACGCAGTATTTT.